This T cell receptor (beta chain) was obtained from a study of T cells after posttransplantation cyclophosphamide. Study results and limitations: Later blood repertoires were often dominated by clones from the donor CD8+ memory compartment. Recipient CMV seropositivity and CMV reactivation strongly tracked TRB clonality. Skin or GI-infiltrating T cells shared few TRB sequences with blood.

CDR1 is SEHNR and CDR2 is FQNEAQ in the germline V gene (reference sequence). The CDR3 consists of 14 residues. The V gene lost 4 bases and the J gene lost 5 bases, with 12 bases spanning the gap. Some clones are missing from TCRdb's copy, which holds only in-frame ones; the method was immunoSEQ multiplex PCR. The sample has approximately 17,000 clones, almost 95% seen once. About this clone itself: Its antigen is not known.

Busulfan-fludarabine conditioning, marrow transplant, and cyclophosphamide on days +3 and +4 were administered. The TCR originated in a male patient aged 60 to 75 who received an allogeneic stem cell transplant from a related donor and was CMV-positive. T cells may partly derive from the graft donor. The sample here was CD4+ T cells sorted from blood, taken after allogeneic stem cell transplant with posttransplant cyclophosphamide. This sequence joins TRBV7-9 and TRBJ2-1; tentative D call: TRBD1 (6 bases). In DNA form, the CDR3 reads TGTGCCAGCAGCTCCCGGACAGCAGACAATGAGCAGTTCTTC. Amino acid sequence: CASSSRTADNEQFF.